These 13 T cell receptor beta chains originate from one sample sequenced in a study of shared clonotypes between healthy human individuals. Clones were sequenced by immunoSEQ multiplex PCR, and TCRdb holds only the in-frame ones, with some missing. The sample has about 510,000 clones, nearly 80% seen once. Material for sequencing was PBMCs. These receptors originate from a middle-aged woman in good health. Some clones in this sample may be carry-over from other donors' samples.

J is TRBJ1-5 and V is TRBV19; 10 bases are shared with TRBD1. This CDR3 contains 18 residues. Germline CDR1 reads LNHDA; CDR2 reads SQIVND (reference sequence). Unmatched junction bases numbered 11, after V lost 4 bases and J lost 2 bases. CDR3 nucleotides: TGTGCCAGTAGTACAGGACAGGGGGAAACGGTTGGCAATCAGCCCCAGCATTTT. Encoded protein: CASSTGQGETVGNQPQHF.

The V call is TRBV5-1, the J call TRBJ1-1; D unclear. CDR3 length equals 15 residues. Germline V CDR1 and CDR2: SGHRS, YFSETQ. Between the trimmed V and J ends, which lost 1 base and 7 bases, there was a span of 17 bases. The CDR3 region is CASSLNRARVGEAFF. CDR3 DNA: TGCGCCAGCAGCTTGAACAGAGCTAGGGTCGGTGAAGCTTTCTTT. The whole variable domain, remainder taken from reference TRBV5-1 and TRBJ1-1, is KAGVTQTPRYLIKTRGQQVTLSCSPISGHRSVSWYQQTPGQGLQFLFEYFSETQRNKGNFPGRFSGRQFSNSRSEMNVSTLELGDSALYLCASSLNRARVGEAFFGQGTRLTVV.

This sequence joins TRBV1 and TRBJ2-5; no DNA check was done on the table's D call, TRBD2. TRBV1 is a pseudogene segment. CDR3 size: 22 residues. CDR3 bases: TGCACCAGCAGCCAAGTCGGGACTGGACTAGCGGGACTTCGAACAGGGTGGGAGACCCAGTACTTC. It codes for CTSSQVGTGLAGLRTGWETQYF.

The V call is TRBV21-1, the J call TRBJ1-2; TRBD1 is the table's D call, not checked against the DNA. TRBV21-1 is classified as a pseudogene. This CDR3 is built from 14 residues. The DNA for the CDR3 is TGTGCCAGCAGCAAAGGACAGGGTATCTATGGCTACACCTTC. Protein: CASSKGQGIYGYTF.

This chain joins TRBV21-1 and TRBJ2-5; the DNA was not used to check the table's D call, TRBD2. TRBV21-1 is listed as a pseudogene. This CDR3 region has 14 residues. The CDR3 protein is CASSKGGSRQTQYF. For the CDR3, the DNA is TGTGCCAGCAGCAAAGGCGGGAGCAGACAGACCCAGTACTTC.

This chain connects TRBV18 to TRBJ2-5, with 7 nucleotides matching TRBD2. Losses at the gene ends were 6 bases for V and 2 bases for J; bases not matched to a gene: 9. The CDR3 covers 15 residues. From germline, CDR1 is KGHSH and CDR2 LQKENI. CDR3 residues: CASSPLSAGQETQYF. The CDR3 region has the DNA TGTGCCAGCTCCCCCCTGTCAGCGGGACAAGAGACCCAGTACTTC.

The chain combines TRBV11-3 with TRBJ2-1; TRBD2 agrees at 13 bases. Trimming at V came to 6 bases and at J to 5 bases, leaving 10 bases not matched to a gene. This CDR3 is 17 amino acids long. The V gene's germline CDR1 is SGHNT and CDR2 YENEEA. The CDR3 DNA reads as TGTGCCAGCAGTCCTGGACTAGCGGGAGTTTACCACAATGAGCAGTTCTTC. Its protein is CASSPGLAGVYHNEQFF.

The chain employs TRBV6-6 and TRBJ2-7; weak D call: TRBD1 (6 bases). V lost 8 bases and J 2 bases, leaving 16 bases between the germline ends. The CDR3 runs to 14 residues. Looked up from germline, CDR1 is MNHNY and CDR2 is SVGAGI (reference sequence). This chain's CDR3 is CASGEHRDAYEQYF. CDR3 sequence (DNA): TGTGCCAGCGGGGAACACAGGGACGCCTACGAGCAGTACTTC.

The chain couples TRBV27 to TRBJ1-6, with D unclear. Per germline, CDR1 MNHEY and CDR2 SMNVEV (reference sequence). The CDR3 contains 15 residues. V was cut by 2 bases and J by 7 bases, with 12 bases left in between. CDR3 nucleotides: TGTGCCAGCAGTTTAGGTCGTCGGCCGAATTCACCCCTCCACTTT. Its protein is CASSLGRRPNSPLHF.

This chain links TRBV18 with TRBJ1-4, with D unresolved. This CDR3 spans 16 amino acids. From germline, CDR1 is KGHSH and CDR2 LQKENI. V lost 6 bases and J lost 0, with 14 bases in between. CDR3 sequence (DNA): TGTGCCAGCTCCCTAGGGAGTCTGGCAACTAATGAAAAACTGTTTTTT. It translates to CASSLGSLATNEKLFF.

This chain connects TRBV6-1 to TRBJ1-2; the D is unclear. This CDR3 is 14 amino acids long. Trimming left V 0 bases short and J 4 bases short, with 9 bases between. CDR1 is MNHNS and CDR2 is SASEGT in the germline V gene. CDR3 amino acids: CASSEAGPLYGYTF. CDR3 sequence (DNA): TGTGCCAGCAGTGAAGCAGGGCCTCTCTATGGCTACACCTTC.

Of note for this clone: This may stem from a read error, because a much larger clone lies one nucleotide away. V and J are TRBV4-1 and TRBJ2-2; D may be TRBD2 (6 bases). The CDR3 consists of 18 residues. Germline V gene data show CDR1 as MGHRA and CDR2 as YSYEKL. Trimming shortened V by 4 bases and J by 3 bases, and 21 bases separated the two germline ends. CDR3 loop: CASSLETGDGLDTGELFF. Written as DNA, the CDR3 is TGCGCCAGCAGCCTAGAAACGGGAGATGGGTTGGACACCGGGGAGCTGTTTTTT.

This chain links TRBV30 with TRBJ1-1; TRBD1 aligns across 7 bases. The length of the CDR3 is 18 residues. J lost 1 base, V lost 3 bases, and 17 bases had no gene match. Per germline, CDR1 GTSNPN and CDR2 SVGIG (reference sequence). This CDR3 reads CAWRLGGQLNQGNTEAFF. Here the CDR3 DNA reads TGTGCCTGGAGGCTGGGGGGACAGCTGAATCAGGGGAACACTGAAGCTTTCTTT.